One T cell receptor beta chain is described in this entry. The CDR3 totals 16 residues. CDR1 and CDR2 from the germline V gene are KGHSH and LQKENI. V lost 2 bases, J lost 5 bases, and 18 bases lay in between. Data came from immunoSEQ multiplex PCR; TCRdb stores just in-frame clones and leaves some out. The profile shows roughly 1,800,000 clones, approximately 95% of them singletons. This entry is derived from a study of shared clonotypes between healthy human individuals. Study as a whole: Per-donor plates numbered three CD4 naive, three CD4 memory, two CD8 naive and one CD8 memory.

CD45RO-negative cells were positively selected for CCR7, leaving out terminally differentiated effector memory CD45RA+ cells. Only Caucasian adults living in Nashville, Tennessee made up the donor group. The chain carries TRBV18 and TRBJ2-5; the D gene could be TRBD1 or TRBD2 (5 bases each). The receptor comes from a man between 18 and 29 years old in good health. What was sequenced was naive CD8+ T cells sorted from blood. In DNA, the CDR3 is TGTGCCAGCTCACCAGTATCTGGAGCCGAGGGGGAGACCCAGTACTTC. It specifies CASSPVSGAEGETQYF. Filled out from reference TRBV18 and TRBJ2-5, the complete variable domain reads NAGVMQNPRHLVRRRGQEARLRCSPMKGHSHVYWYRQLPEEGLKFMVYLQKENIIDESGMPKERFSAEFPKEGPSILRIQQVVRGDSAAYFCASSPVSGAEGETQYFGPGTRLLVL.